This passage covers 24 T cell receptor beta chains from one sample sequenced in a study of tissue T cells after allogeneic stem cell transplantation. Data came from immunoSEQ multiplex PCR; TCRdb stores just in-frame clones and leaves some out. Here the sample spans just under 4,500 clones, around half being singletons. Time point indicated: mouse harvest day 14 after allogeneic transplant. Each mouse received 10^7 T-cell-depleted marrow cells plus 10^6 splenic CD5+ T cells by tail vein. Sample: lymph node tissue. Receptor source: a female BALB/c mouse given C57BL/6 T cells with graft-versus-host disease after an allogeneic hematopoietic cell transplant.

In this sample, this clone turned up a few times. Germline and genes: mouse. The CDR3 end is not reached by the read, which stops 1 residue before it; the germline J gene fills it in. The genes are TRBV19 and TRBJ1-4, with TRBD1 identical over 10 bases. The CDR3 has 15 residues. V lost 8 bases, J lost 3 bases, and 7 bases stayed unmatched. In germline, CDR1 is FNHDT, CDR2 SITEND (reference sequence). The sequenced part of the CDR3 DNA is TGTGCCAGATCCGGGACAGGGGAGACCAACGAAAGATTATTT. It translates to CARSGTGETNERLF. The full CDR3 is CARSGTGETNERLFF.

This clone was counted between two and nine times. The germline and genes are mouse ones. The read ends 1 residue shy of where the CDR3 ends; the end is completed using the germline J gene. This chain uses TRBV26 with TRBJ1-4, with a weak D call TRBD1 (6 bases). V dropped 6 bases and J dropped 8 bases, with 7 bases sitting between them. The CDR3 covers 11 residues. Germline V lookup: CDR1 KGHPV, CDR2 FQNQEV (reference sequence). CDR3 DNA, as far as it was read: TGTGCCAGCAGAACAGGGGAAAGATTATTT. It yields the protein CASRTGERLF. The full CDR3 is CASRTGERLFF.

This clone was picked up a small number of times. Gene names and germline refer to mouse. Sequencing ends 1 residue short of the CDR3 end; the germline J gene provides the rest. V gene TRBV12-1 combines with J gene TRBJ2-1, with D possibly TRBD1 on 5 matching bases. The germline CDR1 and CDR2 sequences are SGHSN and HYEKVE. The CDR3 spans 13 residues. Trimming cost V 2 bases and J 2 bases, with 6 bases left between them. The sequenced CDR3 bases are TGTGCCAGCTCTCGCAGGGACTATGCTGAGCAGTTC. Its protein product is CASSRRDYAEQF. The complete CDR3 sequence is CASSRRDYAEQFF. The full variable domain, with the rest looked up from reference TRBV12-1 and TRBJ2-1, is DSGVVQSPRHIIKEKGGRSVLTCIPISGHSNVVWYQQTLGKELKFLIQHYEKVERDKGFLPSRFSVQQFDDYHSEMNMSALELEDSAMYFCASSRRDYAEQFFGPGTRLTVL.

This clone is large (0.1 to 1%) within its sample. The genes are named according to mouse. The read ends 1 residue before the CDR3 terminus; that terminus is restored from the germline J gene. V gene TRBV26 combines with J gene TRBJ2-1, with D possibly matching TRBD2 (7 bases). The germline V gene has CDR1 KGHPV and CDR2 FQNQEV (reference sequence). Trimming stripped 1 base from V and 6 bases from J, with 10 bases between. The CDR3 totals 14 residues. CDR3: CASSLWGAGAEQFF. The sequenced part of the CDR3 DNA is TGTGCCAGCAGTCTGTGGGGGGCCGGTGCTGAGCAGTTC.

About this clone itself: The gene symbols are mouse symbols. The read ends 1 residue shy of where the CDR3 ends; the end is completed using the germline J gene. The chain uses TRBV23 and TRBJ2-5; TRBD1, the D gene given by the table, was not confirmed from the DNA. The CDR3 is 13 amino acids. Germline V lookup: CDR1 KGHTA, CDR2 FQNQQP. The CDR3 sequence is CSSSQGQQDTQYF. CDR3 DNA (partial): TGCTCCAGCAGTCAAGGACAACAAGACACCCAGTAC.

In its sample, this clone was seen a few times. The genes and germline here are from mouse. From the germline J gene comes the end of the CDR3, since the read stops 1 residue before it. The chain links TRBV26 to TRBJ2-7; TRBD2 matches 7 bases. The germline gives CDR1 KGHPV, CDR2 FQNQEV (reference sequence). V was clipped by 3 bases and J by 0 bases; unmatched bases: 5. The CDR3 totals 15 residues. Partial CDR3 DNA: TGTGCCAGCAGTCTCCCACTGGGGAACTCCTATGAACAGTAC. As protein: CASSLPLGNSYEQY. The entire CDR3 sequence reads CASSLPLGNSYEQYF.

This clone has a handful of counts. Gene names refer to mouse genes. Read coverage stops 1 residue before the CDR3 terminus; the germline J gene supplies the remainder. The J gene is TRBJ2-7, the V gene TRBV16; 9 positions match TRBD2. V dropped 1 base and J dropped 4; count of bases not matched to a gene: 2. Germline V gene sequence: CDR1 SGHSA, CDR2 FRNQAP. The CDR3 runs 14 residues. CDR3 in amino acids: CASSLVTGGYEQYF. The CDR3 DNA, read in part, is TGTGCAAGCAGCTTAGTGACTGGGGGTTATGAACAGTAC.

About this clone itself: The germline and genes are mouse ones. The CDR3 extends 1 residue past the end of the read, so its final part is completed from the germline J gene. The rearrangement links TRBV26 to TRBJ2-4; TRBD2 matches 7 bases. V shed 2 bases and J 2 bases; nucleotides not matched to a gene: 1. CDR3 length: 14 amino acids. CDR1 is KGHPV, CDR2 FQNQEV, per germline (reference sequence). The covered CDR3 bases are TGTGCCAGCAGTCTGCTGGGGGTTCAAAACACCTTGTAC. Encoded protein: CASSLLGVQNTLY. The whole CDR3 protein is CASSLLGVQNTLYF.

This clone is labeled as medium-sized (0.01 to 0.1%). Gene names follow the mouse nomenclature. Coverage ceases 1 residue before the CDR3 finishes, and the germline J gene fills in the end. The chain has TRBV26 and TRBJ1-4; 10 positions match TRBD1. This CDR3 has 13 amino acids. V was pared by 8 bases and J by 4 bases, with 1 base of the junction left unmatched. CDR1 and CDR2 (germline): KGHPV, FQNQEV (reference sequence). The CDR3 here is CASGQGGNERLFF. CDR3 bases read: TGTGCCAGCGGACAGGGGGGCAACGAAAGATTATTT.

This clone rates as medium-sized. Gene names are the mouse ones. The read comes to an end 1 residue before the CDR3 does, leaving the germline J gene to fill in the end. The rearrangement joins TRBV15 to TRBJ2-7; no definite D call. The V and J ends lost 5 bases and 0 bases respectively, with 2 bases between them. This CDR3 contains 11 residues. From germline, CDR1 is SGHND and CDR2 FRSKSL. The CDR3 DNA, read in part, is TGTGCCAGCAGTCTCTCCTATGAACAGTAC. The encoded protein is CASSLSYEQY. The entire CDR3 protein is CASSLSYEQYF.

This clone has more than one count but fewer than ten. Any gene name here is a mouse gene name. The read ends 1 residue shy of where the CDR3 ends; the end is completed using the germline J gene. The chain links TRBV4 to TRBJ2-7; D may be TRBD1 (6 bases). The CDR3 covers 12 residues. Looked up from germline, CDR1 is LGHDT and CDR2 is YNNKQL (reference sequence). V lost 4 bases, J lost 4 bases, and 8 bases lay in between. The CDR3 bases that were read are TGTGCCAGCAGCTTACAGGGATATGAACAGTAC. It encodes CASSLQGYEQY. In full, the CDR3 is CASSLQGYEQYF.

Comments on this clone: The listed genes are named as in mouse. The observed sequence ends 1 residue before the CDR3 terminus, with the missing tail filled in from the germline J gene. The chain combines TRBV26 with TRBJ2-5, with D uncertain. With 2 bases removed from V and 2 bases from J, the gap between germline ends came to 5 bases. This CDR3 is 13 amino acids long. The germline V gene encodes CDR1 KGHPV and CDR2 FQNQEV (reference sequence). Here the CDR3 reads CASSLKAQDTQYF. The CDR3 bases that were read are TGTGCCAGCAGTCTGAAGGCCCAAGACACCCAGTAC.

To note about this clone: All gene names here are mouse names. The CDR3 extends 1 residue past the end of the read, so its final part is completed from the germline J gene. The chain couples TRBV26 to TRBJ2-4; 9 bases line up with TRBD1. Trimming removed 4 bases from V and 0 bases from J; junction bases left unmatched: 2. This CDR3 has 15 residues. CDR1 and CDR2 from the germline V gene are KGHPV and FQNQEV (reference sequence). CDR3 in amino acids: CASSQQGASQNTLYF. CDR3 DNA (partial): TGTGCCAGCAGTCAACAGGGGGCTAGTCAAAACACCTTGTAC.

To note about this clone: Each gene name is a mouse one. The CDR3 end falls 1 residue outside the read, so it is completed with the germline J gene. The chain recombines TRBV13-2 with TRBJ2-4; 9 positions agree with TRBD1. The CDR3 length is 14 residues. V lost 0 bases and J lost 5; bases outside the gene matches: 1. Germline V CDR1 and CDR2: NNHNN, SYGAGS (reference sequence). The CDR3 DNA, read in part, is TGTGCCAGCGGTGATGACAGGGGGCGAAACACCTTGTAC. Its translation is CASGDDRGRNTLY. The full CDR3 is CASGDDRGRNTLYF.

In its sample, this clone was seen a few times. The listed genes are named as in mouse. The CDR3 goes on 1 residue after the read ends, and that part is filled in from the germline J gene. The chain uses TRBV23 and TRBJ1-2. The CDR3 is made up of 12 amino acids. Looked up from germline, CDR1 is KGHTA and CDR2 is FQNQQP. CDR3 sequence: CSSSRANSDYTF. Incomplete CDR3 DNA: TGCTCCAGCAGTCGTGCAAACTCCGACTACACC. The full variable domain, in which reference TRBV23 and TRBJ1-2 provide the parts outside the CDR3, is DAAVTQKPRYLIKMKGQEAEMKCIPEKGHTAVFWYQQKQSKELKFLIYFQNQQPLDQIDMVKERFSAVCPSSSLCSLGIRTCEAEDSALYLCSSSRANSDYTFGSGTRLLVI.

Worth noting for this clone: Genes and germline are mouse. Read data end 1 residue before the CDR3 end; the end is taken from the germline J gene. This chain links TRBV23 with TRBJ1-1. The CDR3 sequence is 13 residues long. Germline CDR1 KGHTA, CDR2 FQNQQP. The CDR3 sequence is CSSSQWVNTEVFF. Incomplete CDR3 DNA: TGCTCCAGCAGTCAATGGGTTAACACAGAAGTCTTC.

As to this clone: The gene names given are mouse names. From the germline J gene comes the end of the CDR3, since the read stops 1 residue before it. The chain recombines TRBV2 with TRBJ2-2, with D unclear. Germline CDR1 is LGHNA and CDR2 is YSYQKL. Deletions cut 0 bases from V and 0 bases from J, with 8 bases between. This CDR3 region has 16 residues. The covered CDR3 bases are TGTGCCAGCAGCCAAGAATGGCAGTCAAACACCGGGCAGCTCTAC. Translated, it gives CASSQEWQSNTGQLY. The whole CDR3 region reads CASSQEWQSNTGQLYF. Variable domain in full (rest from reference TRBV2 and TRBJ2-2): DPKIIQKPKYLVAVTGSEKILICEQYLGHNAMYWYRQSAKKPLEFMFSYSYQKLMDNQTASSRFQPQSSKKNHLDLQITALKPDDSATYFCASSQEWQSNTGQLYFGEGSKLTVL.

This clone was seen more than once but under ten times. Here the gene names and germline are mouse. Read data end 1 residue before the CDR3 end; the end is taken from the germline J gene. The chain couples TRBV16 to TRBJ1-1; no firm D call. The CDR3 length is 13 residues. V lost 0 bases and J lost 3, with 5 bases in between. Germline V gene sequence: CDR1 SGHSA, CDR2 FRNQAP. Partial CDR3 DNA: TGTGCAAGCAGCTTAGACTCCGACACAGAAGTCTTC. Translating it yields CASSLDSDTEVF. The CDR3 in full is CASSLDSDTEVFF.

Concerning this clone: Genes and germline come from the mouse. The read comes to an end 1 residue before the CDR3 does, leaving the germline J gene to fill in the end. The V and J genes are TRBV26 and TRBJ2-7, with D uncertain. Between the trimmed V and J ends, which lost 0 bases and 2 bases, there was a span of 8 bases. The CDR3 length is 14 residues. CDR1 and CDR2 from the germline V gene are KGHPV and FQNQEV (reference sequence). The part of the CDR3 DNA that was read is TGTGCCAGCAGTCTGTCCCCGGGCCCCTATGAACAGTAC. This sequence encodes CASSLSPGPYEQY. In full, the CDR3 is CASSLSPGPYEQYF.

A note on this clone: Genes here carry mouse names. The CDR3 end lies 1 residue beyond the end of the read and is filled in from the germline J gene. The genes are TRBV12-2 and TRBJ2-3; 7 nucleotides match TRBD2. This CDR3 has 13 amino acids. The ends lost 5 bases at V and 2 bases at J; junction bases unmatched: 3. Looked up from germline, CDR1 is SGHLS and CDR2 is HYDKME. The part of the CDR3 DNA that was read is TGTGCCAGCTTCCTGGGGGTTGCAGAAACGCTGTAT. Protein sequence: CASFLGVAETLY. The whole CDR3 protein is CASFLGVAETLYF. Full variable domain (outside the CDR3, taken from reference TRBV12-2 and TRBJ2-3): NSGVVQSPRYIIKGKGERSILKCIPISGHLSVAWYQQTQGQELKFFIQHYDKMERDKGNLPSRFSVQQFDDYHSEMNMSALELEDSAVYFCASFLGVAETLYFGSGTRLTVL.

Turning to this clone: Each gene name is a mouse one. The read falls 1 residue short of the CDR3 end, and the missing part is taken from the germline J gene. The rearrangement joins TRBV26 to TRBJ2-4, with 10 bases that match TRBD1. The J segment lost 1 base and the V segment lost 4 bases, leaving 2 bases of the junction unmatched. From germline, CDR1 is KGHPV and CDR2 FQNQEV (reference sequence). CDR3 length equals 15 residues. The CDR3 is CASSPTGGRQNTLYF. CDR3 DNA, as far as it was read: TGTGCCAGCAGTCCGACAGGGGGCCGTCAAAACACCTTGTAC.

Turning to this clone: Gene names refer to mouse genes. The read ends 1 residue before the CDR3 terminus; that terminus is restored from the germline J gene. The genes are TRBV1 and TRBJ1-1; D is unclear. V was trimmed by 0 bases and J by 3 bases, leaving 5 bases between them. CDR3 length equals 13 residues. Per the germline V gene, CDR1 is NSQYPW and CDR2 is LRSPGD (reference sequence). The CDR3 loop reads CTCSADMDTEVFF. The DNA read from the CDR3 is TGCACCTGCAGTGCAGACATGGACACAGAAGTCTTC.

In the case of this clone: Mouse gene names and germline throughout. The read gets to within 1 residue of the CDR3 end, and the germline J gene fills in the rest. V gene TRBV15 combines with J gene TRBJ1-1; 8 nucleotides line up with TRBD1. The CDR3 is made up of 14 amino acids. The ends lost 5 bases at V and 0 bases at J; junction bases unmatched: 2. Germline-derived CDR1 and CDR2 are SGHND and FRSKSL. The sequenced part of the CDR3 DNA is TGTGCCAGCAGTGGACAGGGAGCAAACACAGAAGTCTTC. Encoded protein: CASSGQGANTEVF. Given in full, the CDR3 is CASSGQGANTEVFF.

In its sample, this clone is medium-sized. The gene names given are mouse names. Read data end 1 residue before the CDR3 end; the end is taken from the germline J gene. The chain has TRBV16 and TRBJ1-5; 7 bases fit TRBD1. The CDR3 totals 13 residues. CDR1 and CDR2 (germline): SGHSA, FRNQAP. The junction had 5 bases not matched to a gene; V was cut back by 8 bases and J by 4 bases. The CDR3 protein is CASAGTENQAPLF. Partial CDR3 DNA: TGTGCAAGCGCGGGGACAGAGAACCAGGCTCCGCTT.